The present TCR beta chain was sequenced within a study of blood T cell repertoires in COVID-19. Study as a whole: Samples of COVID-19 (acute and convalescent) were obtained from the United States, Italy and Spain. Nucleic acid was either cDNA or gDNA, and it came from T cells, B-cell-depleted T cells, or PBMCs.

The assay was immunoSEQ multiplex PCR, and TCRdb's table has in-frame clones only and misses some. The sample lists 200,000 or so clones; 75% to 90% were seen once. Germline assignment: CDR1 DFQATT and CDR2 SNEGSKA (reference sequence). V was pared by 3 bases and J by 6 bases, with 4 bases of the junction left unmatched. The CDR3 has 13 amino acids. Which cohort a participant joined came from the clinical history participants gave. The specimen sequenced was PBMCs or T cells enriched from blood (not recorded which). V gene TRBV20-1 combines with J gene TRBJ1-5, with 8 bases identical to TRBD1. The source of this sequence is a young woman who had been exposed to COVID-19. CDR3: CSASSGGGQPQHF. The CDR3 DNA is TGCAGTGCTAGTTCAGGGGGCGGTCAGCCCCAGCATTTT.